The 30 T cell receptor beta chains below all came from one sample that was sequenced in a study of shared clonotypes between healthy human individuals. Measured with immunoSEQ multiplex PCR; TCRdb has only the in-frame clones, and not every one. The table records some 1,400,000 clones, more than 95% of them present only once. The specimen sequenced was naive CD4+ T cells sorted from blood. The subset here: CD45RA+ positively selected. The receptor set was obtained from a young man in good health.

The chain joins TRBV27 to TRBJ2-3, with 10 bases lining up with TRBD2. V lost 4 bases to trimming and J lost 6 bases; unmatched junction nucleotides: 7. Germline V gene sequence: CDR1 MNHEY, CDR2 SMNVEV (reference sequence). The CDR3 loop spans 15 amino acids. CDR3 sequence reads: CASSSGLAKADTQYF. CDR3 bases: TGTGCCAGCAGTTCGGGACTAGCGAAAGCGGATACGCAGTATTTT.

The chain uses TRBV5-1 and TRBJ1-4, with 9 bases aligning to TRBD1. Germline trimming cut 4 bases from V and 8 bases from J; bases unmatched to any gene: 9. CDR3 length: 15 residues. Germline V CDR1 and CDR2: SGHRS, YFSETQ. CDR3: CASSLLGQGSEKLFF. The CDR3, as DNA: TGCGCCAGCAGCCTCCTCGGACAGGGGTCGGAAAAACTGTTTTTT.

The genes are TRBV7-2 and TRBJ2-3; TRBD1 agrees at 10 bases. V was clipped by 2 bases and J by 0 bases; unmatched bases: 5. The CDR3 runs to 17 residues. Germline V gene data show CDR1 as SGHTA and CDR2 as FQGNSA. The CDR3 DNA reads as TGTGCCAGCAGCTTAAGGACAGGGGGTGATAGCACAGATACGCAGTATTTT. This codes for CASSLRTGGDSTDTQYF.

This clone was seen a single time. The chain is built from TRBV19 and TRBJ2-1, with D possibly matching TRBD2 (6 bases). The germline V gene encodes CDR1 LNHDA and CDR2 SQIVND (reference sequence). This CDR3 has 13 residues. V was shortened by 8 bases and J by 3 bases, with 11 bases between the two germline ends. The CDR3 is CASGGAVYNEQFF. The CDR3 region has the DNA TGTGCCAGTGGAGGGGCGGTCTACAATGAGCAGTTCTTC. Full variable domain (remainder filled in from reference TRBV19 and TRBJ2-1): DGGITQSPKYLFRKEGQNVTLSCEQNLNHDAMYWYRQDPGQGLRLIYYSQIVNDFQKGDIAEGYSVSREKKESFPLTVTSAQKNPTAFYLCASGGAVYNEQFFGPGTRLTVL.

The genes are TRBV4-1 and TRBJ1-1; 7 nucleotides agree with TRBD1. Germline lookup yields CDR1 MGHRA and CDR2 YSYEKL. This CDR3 region has 15 residues. J lost 4 bases, V lost 4 bases, and 9 bases had no gene match. The CDR3 bases are TGCGCCAGCAGCCGACATGACAGGGTTGGCACTGAAGCTTTCTTT. It is translated as CASSRHDRVGTEAFF.

CDR3 DNA: TGCAGCGTGTTGGATAGCGGGAGGGTTTACGAGCAGTACTTC. Amino acid sequence: CSVLDSGRVYEQYF. The chain carries TRBV29-1 and TRBJ2-7; 11 positions agree with TRBD2. The length of the CDR3 is 14 residues. Germline CDR1 and CDR2: SQVTM and ANQGSEA. With 6 bases clipped from V and 4 bases from J, the junction kept 8 bases outside the gene matches.

The chain is built from TRBV10-1 and TRBJ2-3, with a possible D match to TRBD2 (7 bases). The V end was cut by 4 bases, the J end by 2 bases, with 22 bases between. The CDR3 loop spans 18 amino acids. Looked up from germline, CDR1 is WNHNN and CDR2 is SYGVQD (reference sequence). The CDR3, as DNA: TGCGCCAGCAGTGGGGATGGCGGGGGCTCCCGCACCACAGATACGCAGTATTTT. It translates to CASSGDGGGSRTTDTQYF.

Comments on this clone: The limits of the CDR3 on the DNA are not certain, so only TCRdb's listed CDR3 is given. This chain connects TRBV7-6 to TRBJ1-3; TRBD1 is the table's D call and was not checked against the DNA. The CDR3 adds up to 16 amino acids, both ends counted. Per the germline V gene, CDR1 is SGHVS and CDR2 is FNYEAQ. The CDR3 spells CASSHSGQGPGNTIYF.

This chain links TRBV10-3 with TRBJ2-1; 9 nucleotides line up with TRBD2. The CDR3 runs 14 residues. With 6 bases clipped from V and 6 bases from J, the junction kept 6 bases outside the gene matches. Germline values: CDR1 ENHRY, CDR2 SYGVKD. CDR3 bases: TGTGCCATCAGGGTAGCGGGAGCAGTCAATGAGCAGTTCTTC. It encodes CAIRVAGAVNEQFF.

The V gene is TRBV27, the J gene TRBJ2-1; perhaps TRBD1 as D (5 bases). Per the germline V gene, CDR1 is MNHEY and CDR2 is SMNVEV (reference sequence). The CDR3 contains 18 residues. Trimming pared 3 bases from V and 2 bases from J, leaving 20 bases between. The CDR3 DNA reads as TGTGCCAGCAGTTTTTCTGTAACAGGAAGATTTACCTACAATGAGCAGTTCTTC. Its protein is CASSFSVTGRFTYNEQFF.

The CDR3 DNA reads TGTGCCAGCAGCTTAAGGGGCTCTGAAGCTTTCTTT. Translation: CASSLRGSEAFF. The rearrangement links TRBV11-2 to TRBJ1-1; tentatively, D is TRBD1 (5 bases). With 2 bases removed from V and 6 bases from J, the gap between germline ends came to 7 bases. Germline V gene data show CDR1 as SGHAT and CDR2 as FQNNGV. This CDR3 is 12 amino acids long.

The chain uses TRBV5-1 and TRBJ1-1; D call uncertain. Germline V gives CDR1 SGHRS, CDR2 YFSETQ. The CDR3 loop spans 14 amino acids. Trimming shortened V by 2 bases and J by 2 bases, and 10 bases separated the two germline ends. The CDR3 sequence: CASSLRSENTEAFF. In nucleotides, the CDR3 is TGCGCCAGCAGCTTAAGGAGTGAAAACACTGAAGCTTTCTTT.

The chain is built from TRBV10-1 and TRBJ2-7; 10 bases line up with TRBD2. The CDR3 runs to 15 residues. Germline V gene sequence: CDR1 WNHNN, CDR2 SYGVQD (reference sequence). After removal of 0 bases from V and 4 bases from J, the junction contained 3 bases not matched to a gene. The CDR3 reads CASSESTSGKYEQYF. The CDR3 nucleotides are TGCGCCAGCAGTGAGTCTACTAGCGGGAAATACGAGCAGTACTTC.

Concerning this clone itself: The same CDR3 also results from other DNA sequences found in this sample. The V call is TRBV9, the J call TRBJ2-2, with D uncertain. Germline V CDR1 and CDR2: SGDLS, YYNGEE. The V end was cut by 2 bases, the J end by 2 bases, with 4 bases between. The CDR3 has 13 amino acids. CDR3 protein: CASSVGNTGELFF. The CDR3 nucleotides are TGTGCCAGCAGCGTGGGCAACACCGGGGAGCTGTTTTTT.

The chain joins TRBV25-1 to TRBJ2-2, with a weak D call TRBD2 (6 bases). V shed 1 base and J shed 1 base, with 13 bases lying between them. CDR3 length: 17 residues. The germline CDR1 and CDR2 sequences are MGHDK and SYGVNS. CDR3 residues: CASSEFVGGRNTGELFF. The CDR3 DNA reads TGTGCCAGCAGTGAATTCGTAGGAGGGAGGAACACCGGGGAGCTGTTTTTT.

The V call is TRBV5-1, the J call TRBJ1-2; 10 nucleotides agree with TRBD1. J was trimmed by 6 bases and V by 4 bases; bases with no gene match: 6. The CDR3 contains 14 residues. Germline V CDR1 and CDR2: SGHRS, YFSETQ. The CDR3 region has the DNA TGCGCCAGCAGCACCCGACAGGGGGCGCATGGCTACACCTTC. Its protein product is CASSTRQGAHGYTF.

The chain employs TRBV11-3 and TRBJ2-3; TRBD2 agrees at 14 bases. CDR3 length: 19 amino acids. CDR1 is SGHNT, CDR2 YENEEA, per germline. V lost 4 bases, J lost 1 base, and 10 bases stayed unmatched. For the CDR3, the DNA is TGTGCCAGCAGCTCCGGGAAGGGACTAGCGGGAGTACGCACAGATACGCAGTATTTT. Translating it yields CASSSGKGLAGVRTDTQYF.

This clone showed up just a few times. V is TRBV28 and J is TRBJ2-1; TRBD2 agrees at 9 bases. This CDR3 comprises 18 residues. Germline CDR1 and CDR2: MDHEN and SYDVKM. The V and J ends lost 6 bases and 4 bases, in that order; junction bases with no gene match: 16. The chain's CDR3 is CASSRNLFGTSSYNEQFF. CDR3 in DNA: TGTGCCAGCAGCCGTAATCTCTTCGGGACTAGCAGTTACAATGAGCAGTTCTTC.

CDR3 in DNA: TGTGCCTCGCGACAGGGCCAGAACACTGAAGCTTTCTTT. Translation gives CASRQGQNTEAFF. The rearrangement joins TRBV30 to TRBJ1-1, with 7 positions matching TRBD1. CDR1 GTSNPN and CDR2 SVGIG come from the germline V gene (reference sequence). V lost 7 bases to trimming and J lost 1 base; unmatched junction nucleotides: 6. The CDR3 covers 13 residues.

This clone has a count of ten or more. The chain employs TRBV6-1 and TRBJ2-7; 8 bases are a match to TRBD1. CDR3 length: 15 residues. V shed 1 base and J 5 bases; nucleotides not matched to a gene: 7. The V gene's germline CDR1 is MNHNS and CDR2 SASEGT. The CDR3 loop is CASSEEGSGGDEQYF. CDR3 sequence (DNA): TGTGCCAGCAGTGAAGAGGGGTCAGGGGGCGACGAGCAGTACTTC.

V is TRBV11-2 and J is TRBJ1-5; TRBD1 agrees at 9 bases. This CDR3 contains 15 residues. With V trimmed by 4 bases and J by 7 bases, 8 bases remained unmatched. CDR1 and CDR2 from the germline V gene are SGHAT and FQNNGV. The CDR3 region is CASSSGQGKGQPQHF. The CDR3 DNA is TGTGCCAGCAGCTCGGGACAGGGTAAGGGGCAGCCCCAGCATTTT.

The chain combines TRBV27 with TRBJ1-2; D possibly corresponds to TRBD1 (6 bases). The V end was cut by 8 bases, the J end by 7 bases, with 20 bases between. Germline V gene data show CDR1 as MNHEY and CDR2 as SMNVEV (reference sequence). The CDR3 totals 14 residues. This CDR3 reads CASGFKATGPGYTF. Written as DNA, the CDR3 is TGTGCCAGCGGGTTCAAGGCAACAGGGCCTGGCTACACCTTC.

V gene TRBV5-1 combines with J gene TRBJ1-1; D ambiguous. There are 15 residues in the CDR3. The V and J ends lost 0 bases and 0 bases respectively, with 9 bases between them. The germline V gene encodes CDR1 SGHRS and CDR2 YFSETQ. The CDR3 sequence: CASSLVLGMNTEAFF. CDR3 nucleotides: TGCGCCAGCAGCTTGGTTCTGGGGATGAACACTGAAGCTTTCTTT.

This chain uses TRBV27 with TRBJ1-1; TRBD1 matches at 8 bases. Germline CDR1 is MNHEY and CDR2 is SMNVEV (reference sequence). The CDR3 loop spans 15 amino acids. V dropped 3 bases and J dropped 4; count of bases not matched to a gene: 7. In DNA form, the CDR3 reads TGTGCCAGCAGTTTCAGGGGGCCTTCCGGCACTGAAGCTTTCTTT. It translates to CASSFRGPSGTEAFF.

The V gene is TRBV13, the J gene TRBJ2-3; 8 nucleotides line up with TRBD2. V gave up 2 bases and J gave up 2 bases; unmatched junction bases: 3. Germline V gene lookup returns CDR1 PRHDT and CDR2 FYEKMQ (reference sequence). The CDR3 is 15 residues long. This CDR3 is CASSLTGRATDTQYF. As DNA, the CDR3 is TGTGCCAGCAGCTTAACCGGGAGGGCCACAGATACGCAGTATTTT. Filled out from reference TRBV13 and TRBJ2-3, the complete variable domain reads AAGVIQSPRHLIKEKRETATLKCYPIPRHDTVYWYQQGPGQDPQFLISFYEKMQSDKGSIPDRFSAQQFSDYHSELNMSSLELGDSALYFCASSLTGRATDTQYFGPGTRLTVL.

This clone appeared a single time. The V call is TRBV28, the J call TRBJ2-5; D possibly matches TRBD1 or TRBD2 (7 bases each). The CDR3 has 16 amino acids. The V gene's germline CDR1 is MDHEN and CDR2 SYDVKM. Trimming removed 1 base at V and 1 base at J, with 13 bases between. CDR3 sequence: CASSLLQGGFQETQYF. CDR3 DNA: TGTGCCAGCAGTTTATTGCAGGGGGGGTTCCAAGAGACCCAGTACTTC.

Only one count was recorded for this clone. This chain uses TRBV18 with TRBJ2-5, with a possible D match to TRBD2 (6 bases). V lost 2 bases, J lost 0 bases, and 10 bases lay in between. CDR1 KGHSH and CDR2 LQKENI come from the germline V gene. The CDR3 is 15 amino acids. DNA of the CDR3: TGTGCCAGCTCACCAAGCGGGTGGGACCAAGAGACCCAGTACTTC. This translates into CASSPSGWDQETQYF.

This sequence joins TRBV2 and TRBJ2-2; 9 bases align to TRBD1. Germline assignment: CDR1 SNHLY and CDR2 FYNNEI. CDR3 length: 13 amino acids. J lost 7 bases, V lost 4 bases, and 1 base had no gene match. Here the CDR3 reads CASSGQGVGELFF. In DNA form, the CDR3 reads TGTGCCAGCAGTGGACAGGGGGTCGGGGAGCTGTTTTTT.

V and J are TRBV20-1 and TRBJ1-2; maybe TRBD1 (6 bases). This CDR3 has 11 residues. Trimming removed 6 bases at V and 8 bases at J, with 13 bases between. CDR1 DFQATT and CDR2 SNEGSKA come from the germline V gene (reference sequence). Here the CDR3 reads CSASHRVGYTF. In DNA form, the CDR3 reads TGCAGTGCAAGCCACAGGGTAGGCTACACCTTC.

The chain couples TRBV5-1 to TRBJ2-3; perhaps TRBD1 as D (6 bases). V shed 7 bases and J shed 5 bases, with 14 bases lying between them. The germline CDR1 and CDR2 sequences are SGHRS and YFSETQ. The CDR3 has 13 amino acids. Here the CDR3 reads CASYETGIDTQYF. The CDR3, as DNA: TGCGCCAGCTACGAGACAGGCATAGATACGCAGTATTTT.